This is a list of T cell receptor beta chains from one sample in a study of circulating CD8 cells and anti-PD-1 response in melanoma. Using its own MiXCR run on the reads, TCRdb lists one record per CDR3 protein. Of over 600 distinct CDR3 sequences in the sample, around a tenth were seen once. The sample consisted of CD8+ T cells from PBMCs, taken at baseline or after one month of anti-PD-1 therapy (not recorded which). The receptor set was obtained from a human donor with melanoma. Both conserved end residues are part of each CDR3. Each record gives: CDR3 protein, CDR3 DNA, clone size, D gene, J gene, V gene. A D gene is named only where the DNA matches it firmly. Expanded clones get a size class; other rows say once, few or many, or leave the size out.

CAWSVTKNTEAFF,TGTGCCTGGAGTGTAACCAAGAACACTGAAGCTTTCTTT,few,-,TRBJ1-1,TRBV30
CASSFAGAQGNTIYF,TGTGCCAGCAGCTTCGCAGGGGCCCAGGGAAACACCATATATTTT,large,-,TRBJ1-3,TRBV7-9
CASSTDDYEQYF,TGTGCCAGTAGTACAGATGACTACGAGCAGTACTTC,-,-,TRBJ2-7,TRBV19
CASIGGTGSYNEQFF,TGTGCCAGCATCGGAGGAACGGGCTCCTACAATGAGCAGTTCTTC,medium-sized,-,TRBJ2-1,TRBV9
CASSYSTLLPDEQFF,TGTGCCAGCAGTTACTCCACACTACTACCAGATGAGCAGTTCTTC,medium-sized,-,TRBJ2-1,TRBV6-2/TRBV6-3
CASSVWGSIDNEQFF,TGTGCCAGCAGCGTATGGGGGAGCATAGACAATGAGCAGTTCTTC,large,-,TRBJ2-1,TRBV9
CASRAGNGNQPQHF,TGTGCCAGTAGGGCAGGGAATGGGAATCAGCCCCAGCATTTT,large,-,TRBJ1-5,TRBV19
CASSPPDITGVYNEQFF,TGTGCCAGCAGTCCCCCGGATATAACGGGGGTATACAATGAGCAGTTCTTC,medium-sized,-,TRBJ2-1,TRBV6-2/TRBV6-3
CASSIGVVASTDTQYF,TGTGCCAGTAGTATTGGGGTGGTAGCTAGCACAGATACGCAGTATTTT,medium-sized,-,TRBJ2-3,TRBV19
CASSPRLAGSYNEQFF,TGTGCCAGCTCACCACGACTAGCGGGCTCCTACAATGAGCAGTTCTTC,medium-sized,TRBD2,TRBJ2-1,TRBV18
CSAPDNYNEQFF,TGCAGTGCTCCGGACAACTACAATGAGCAGTTCTTC,medium-sized,-,TRBJ2-1,TRBV20-1
CASSLTGSSYEQYF,TGTGCCAGCAGCTTGACGGGCAGCTCCTACGAGCAGTACTTC,medium-sized,-,TRBJ2-7,TRBV5-4
CASSFQIPSTDTQYF,TGTGCCAGCAGTTTCCAGATTCCTAGCACAGATACGCAGTATTTT,few,-,TRBJ2-3,TRBV28
CASSQDWTVLQETQYF,TGTGCCAGCAGCCAAGATTGGACGGTCCTCCAAGAGACCCAGTACTTC,medium-sized,-,TRBJ2-5,TRBV14
CASSWTVSYEQYF,TGTGCCAGTAGTTGGACAGTATCCTACGAGCAGTACTTC,medium-sized,-,TRBJ2-7,TRBV19
CTSSQVGSSGPTDTQYF,TGCACCAGCAGCCAAGTTGGTTCTAGCGGGCCCACAGATACGCAGTATTTT,large,-,TRBJ2-3,TRBV1
CAWSEGQGYEQYF,TGTGCCTGGAGTGAGGGGCAGGGATACGAGCAGTACTTC,-,-,TRBJ2-7,TRBV30
CASSSTIMSDYGYTF,TGTGCCAGCAGCTCCACGATAATGTCGGACTATGGCTACACCTTC,medium-sized,-,TRBJ1-2,TRBV5-5
CASSFPGLHNEQFF,TGTGCCAGCAGTTTCCCGGGATTGCACAATGAGCAGTTCTTC,-,-,TRBJ2-1,TRBV12-3/TRBV12-4
CASSLAPSYNEQFF,TGTGCCAGCAGCTTGGCTCCAAGCTACAATGAGCAGTTCTTC,-,-,TRBJ2-1,TRBV5-4
CASSTGQSYEQYF,TGTGCCAGCAGCACGGGACAGTCCTACGAGCAGTACTTC,medium-sized,TRBD1,TRBJ2-7,TRBV6-6
CASSMEDTHSYEQYF,TGTGCCAGTAGTATGGAGGACACACACTCCTACGAGCAGTACTTC,-,-,TRBJ2-7,TRBV19